The entry below gives a single TCR beta chain sequence along with its context. The source of the sample is a study of T cell responses to AZD1222 COVID-19 vaccine. The CDR3 has 14 amino acids. Germline V CDR1 and CDR2: SGHTA, FQGTGA. V lost 5 bases to trimming and J lost 3 bases, with 10 bases between them. The table came from immunoSEQ multiplex PCR; TCRdb's copy has only in-frame clones and leaves some out. The data show around 180,000 clones, with approximately 92% seen just once and 6.5% to 7% held by the top ten. This chain connects TRBV7-3 to TRBJ2-2; tentatively, D is TRBD2 (5 bases). This receptor was obtained from an adult in good health. The input for sequencing was peripheral blood, taken on day 0 of AZD1222 vaccination. CDR3 region: CASSLALDTGELFF. DNA of the CDR3: TGTGCCAGCAGCCTAGCCCTCGACACCGGGGAGCTGTTTTTT.